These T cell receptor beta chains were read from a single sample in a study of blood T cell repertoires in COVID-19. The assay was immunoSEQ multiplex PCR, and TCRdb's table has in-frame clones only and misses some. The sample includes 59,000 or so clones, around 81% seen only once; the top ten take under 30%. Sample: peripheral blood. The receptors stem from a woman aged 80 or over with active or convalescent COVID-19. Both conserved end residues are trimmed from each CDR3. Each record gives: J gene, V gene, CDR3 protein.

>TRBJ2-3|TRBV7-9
ASSLGTSTDTQY
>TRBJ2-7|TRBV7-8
ASSLGGGGQYEQY
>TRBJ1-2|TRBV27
ASSLGGQGVYGYT
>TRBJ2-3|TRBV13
ASSGTPGLALPDTQY
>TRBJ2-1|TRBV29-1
SVESRSGGANEQF
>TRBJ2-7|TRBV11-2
ASSPGTSGPYEQY
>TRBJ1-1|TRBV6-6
ASCPSQLNTEAF
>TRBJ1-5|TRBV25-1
ASSGDGFNQPQH
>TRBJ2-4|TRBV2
ASGSGGAKNIQY
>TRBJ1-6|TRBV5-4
ASSFQQGNSPLH
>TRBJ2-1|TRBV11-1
ASSPLGGSYNEQF
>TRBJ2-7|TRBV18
ASSPLDEQY
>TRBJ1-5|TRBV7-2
ASSFIGNSNQPQH
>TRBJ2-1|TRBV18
ASSFPGTGGYNEQF
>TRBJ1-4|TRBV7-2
ASSILRDRGHEKLF
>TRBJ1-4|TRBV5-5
ASSEPSGATNEKLF
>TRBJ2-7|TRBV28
ASSLPAAGAYEQY
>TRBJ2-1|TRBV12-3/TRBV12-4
ASSFRQDNEQF
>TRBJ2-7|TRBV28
ASSLASRDYEQY
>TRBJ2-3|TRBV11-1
ASSLGGGPADTQY
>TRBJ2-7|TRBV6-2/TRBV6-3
ASSYPAASGGYEQY
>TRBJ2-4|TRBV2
ASTTGWGGFNIQY
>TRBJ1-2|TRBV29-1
SVDTTGGYGYT
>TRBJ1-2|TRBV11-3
ASSLDRGELGYGYT